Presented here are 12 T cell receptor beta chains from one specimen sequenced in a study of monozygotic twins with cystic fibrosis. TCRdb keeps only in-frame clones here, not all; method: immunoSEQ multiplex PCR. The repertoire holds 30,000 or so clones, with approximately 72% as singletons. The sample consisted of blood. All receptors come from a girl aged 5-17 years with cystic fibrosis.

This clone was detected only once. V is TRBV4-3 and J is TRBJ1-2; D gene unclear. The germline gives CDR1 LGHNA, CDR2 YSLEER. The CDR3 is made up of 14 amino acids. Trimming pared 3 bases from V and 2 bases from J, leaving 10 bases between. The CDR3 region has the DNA TGCGCCAGCAGCCAGGATTACCTGAACTATGGCTACACCTTC. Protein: CASSQDYLNYGYTF.

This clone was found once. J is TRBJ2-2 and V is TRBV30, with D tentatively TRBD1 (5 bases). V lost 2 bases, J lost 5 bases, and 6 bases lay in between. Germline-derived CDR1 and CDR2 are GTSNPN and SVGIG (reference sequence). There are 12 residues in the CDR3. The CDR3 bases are TGTGCCTGGAGTCGACAGACCGGGGAGCTGTTTTTT. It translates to CAWSRQTGELFF.

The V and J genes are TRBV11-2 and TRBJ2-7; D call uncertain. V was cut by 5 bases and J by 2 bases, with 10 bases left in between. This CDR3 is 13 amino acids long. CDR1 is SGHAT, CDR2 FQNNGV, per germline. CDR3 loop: CASSVGRTYEQYV. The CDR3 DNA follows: TGTGCCAGCAGCGTCGGACGGACCTACGAGCAGTACGTC.

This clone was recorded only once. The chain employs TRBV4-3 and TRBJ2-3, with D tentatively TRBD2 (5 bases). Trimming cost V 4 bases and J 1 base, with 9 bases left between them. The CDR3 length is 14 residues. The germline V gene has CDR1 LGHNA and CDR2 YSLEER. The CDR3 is CASSPADRTDTQYF. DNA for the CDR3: TGCGCCAGCAGCCCAGCGGACCGCACAGATACGCAGTATTTT.

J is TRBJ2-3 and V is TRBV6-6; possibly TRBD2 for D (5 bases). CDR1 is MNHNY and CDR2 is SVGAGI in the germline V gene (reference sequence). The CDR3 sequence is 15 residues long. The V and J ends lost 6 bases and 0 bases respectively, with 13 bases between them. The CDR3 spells CASSRGLDSTDTQYF. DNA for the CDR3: TGTGCCAGCAGCAGAGGACTCGATAGCACAGATACGCAGTATTTT.

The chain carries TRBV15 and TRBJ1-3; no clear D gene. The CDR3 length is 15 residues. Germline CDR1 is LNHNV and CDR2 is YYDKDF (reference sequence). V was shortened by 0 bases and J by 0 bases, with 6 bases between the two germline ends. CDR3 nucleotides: TGTGCCACCAGCAGAGATATGAGCTCTGGAAACACCATATATTTT. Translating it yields CATSRDMSSGNTIYF.

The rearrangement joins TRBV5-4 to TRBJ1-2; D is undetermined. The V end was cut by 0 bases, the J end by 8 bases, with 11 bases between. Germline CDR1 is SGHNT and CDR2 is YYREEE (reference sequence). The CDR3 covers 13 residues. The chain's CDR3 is CASSLGVLGGYTF. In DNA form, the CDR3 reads TGTGCCAGCAGCTTGGGGGTACTCGGGGGCTACACCTTC. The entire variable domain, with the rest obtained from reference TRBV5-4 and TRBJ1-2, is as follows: ETGVTQSPTHLIKTRGQQVTLRCSSQSGHNTVSWYQQALGQGPQFIFQYYREEENGRGNFPPRFSGLQFPNYSSELNVNALELDDSALYLCASSLGVLGGYTFGSGTRLTVV.

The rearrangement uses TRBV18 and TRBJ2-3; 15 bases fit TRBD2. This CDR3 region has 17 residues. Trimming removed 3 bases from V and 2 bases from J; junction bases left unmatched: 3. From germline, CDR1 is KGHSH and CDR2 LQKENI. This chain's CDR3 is CASSPRTSGRDTDTQYF. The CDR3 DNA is TGTGCCAGCTCACCTAGGACTAGCGGGAGGGACACAGATACGCAGTATTTT.

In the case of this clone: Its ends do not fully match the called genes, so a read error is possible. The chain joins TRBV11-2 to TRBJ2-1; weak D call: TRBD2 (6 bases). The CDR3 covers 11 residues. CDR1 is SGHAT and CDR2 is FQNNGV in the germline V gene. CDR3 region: CASRLAVEQFF. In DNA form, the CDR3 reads TGTGCCAGCAGGTTAGCGGTTGAGCAGTTCTTC.

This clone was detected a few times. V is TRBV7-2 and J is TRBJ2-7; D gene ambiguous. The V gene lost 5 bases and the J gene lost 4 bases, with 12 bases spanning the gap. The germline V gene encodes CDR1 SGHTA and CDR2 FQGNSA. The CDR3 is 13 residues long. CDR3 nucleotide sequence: TGTGCCAGCAGCCCAGGCCTTGGGTACGAGCAGTACTTC. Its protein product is CASSPGLGYEQYF.

CDR3 sequence reads: CASSPPLRQGPNYGYTF. As DNA, the CDR3 is TGCGCCAGCAGCCCCCCTCTTCGACAGGGGCCAAACTATGGCTACACCTTC. The rearrangement links TRBV4-1 to TRBJ1-2, with TRBD1 matching over 8 bases. Germline V gene lookup returns CDR1 MGHRA and CDR2 YSYEKL. V was clipped by 4 bases and J by 2 bases; unmatched bases: 12. The CDR3 is 17 amino acids.

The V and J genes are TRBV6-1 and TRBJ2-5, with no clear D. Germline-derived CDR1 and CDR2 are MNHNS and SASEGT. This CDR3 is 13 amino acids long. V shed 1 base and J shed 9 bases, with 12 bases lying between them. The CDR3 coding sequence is TGTGCCAGCAGTGAAGAAAAAGGGCTGCCCCAGTACTTC. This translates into CASSEEKGLPQYF.